Listed below are T cell receptor beta chains from one sample, sequenced in a study of T-cell memory formation after mild COVID-19. From the 5' RACE reads, TCRdb called clonotypes with MiXCR, one entry per CDR3 protein. The sample includes hundreds of thousands of distinct CDR3 sequences, 17% seen only once; the top ten take less than 10%. The sequenced sample was PBMCs or a T cell subset sorted from them (not recorded which). These receptors were obtained from an adult woman who had mild COVID-19 (a few samples of this study predate the infection). Cell type and time point are not known. Each CDR3 is given with its conserved first and last residue. A D gene is named only where the DNA matches it firmly. The size of a clone is reported for some rows only, either as once, few or many, or as a class for expanded clones.

V gene: TRBV29-1; J gene: TRBJ2-1; clone size: -; D gene: -; CDR3 protein: CSLSRGYNNEQFF; CDR3 DNA: TGCAGCTTGAGCAGGGGCTATAATAATGAGCAGTTCTTC
V gene: TRBV5-1; J gene: TRBJ2-4; clone size: -; D gene: -; CDR3 protein: CASSLGQAKNIQYF; CDR3 DNA: TGCGCCAGCAGCTTGGGACAGGCCAAAAACATTCAGTACTTC
V gene: TRBV6-5; J gene: TRBJ1-1; clone size: -; D gene: -; CDR3 protein: CASVGGTEAFF; CDR3 DNA: TGTGCCAGCGTGGGGGGCACTGAAGCTTTCTTT
V gene: TRBV5-1; J gene: TRBJ2-3; clone size: few; D gene: -; CDR3 protein: CASSFRAGASSTDTQYF; CDR3 DNA: TGCGCCAGCAGCTTTCGTGCCGGAGCTTCTAGCACAGATACGCAGTATTTT
V gene: TRBV11-2; J gene: TRBJ2-1; clone size: -; D gene: -; CDR3 protein: CASSLTPGASYNEQFF; CDR3 DNA: TGTGCCAGCAGCTTGACCCCAGGGGCTTCCTACAATGAGCAGTTCTTC
V gene: TRBV7-9; J gene: TRBJ1-4; clone size: few; D gene: -; CDR3 protein: CASSSTGRGLTNEKLFF; CDR3 DNA: TGTGCCAGCAGCTCCACAGGGCGGGGCCTAACTAATGAAAAACTGTTTTTT
V gene: TRBV12-3/TRBV12-4; J gene: TRBJ1-6; clone size: few; D gene: TRBD1; CDR3 protein: CASSLGDSNSPLHF; CDR3 DNA: TGTGCCAGCAGTTTAGGGGACAGTAATTCACCCCTCCACTTT
V gene: TRBV27; J gene: TRBJ2-2; clone size: -; D gene: -; CDR3 protein: CASSPDSGIPGELFF; CDR3 DNA: TGTGCCAGCAGTCCTGATTCAGGGATCCCCGGGGAGCTGTTTTTT
V gene: TRBV4-1; J gene: TRBJ1-1; clone size: -; D gene: TRBD1; CDR3 protein: CASSQGTGWVEKAFF; CDR3 DNA: TGCGCCAGCAGCCAAGGGACAGGGTGGGTTGAGAAAGCTTTCTTT
V gene: TRBV6-6; J gene: TRBJ2-2; clone size: few; D gene: -; CDR3 protein: CASSYHSPGAGELFF; CDR3 DNA: TGTGCCAGCAGTTATCACAGCCCGGGGGCCGGGGAGCTGTTTTTT
V gene: TRBV20-1; J gene: TRBJ2-5; clone size: -; D gene: -; CDR3 protein: CSALTSTGQRGTQYF; CDR3 DNA: TGCAGTGCCCTGACTTCGACAGGACAAAGGGGGACCCAGTACTTC
V gene: TRBV2; J gene: TRBJ2-2; clone size: few; D gene: TRBD1; CDR3 protein: CASTGTGVPGELFF; CDR3 DNA: TGTGCCAGCACCGGGACAGGGGTTCCCGGGGAGCTGTTTTTT
V gene: TRBV6-6; J gene: TRBJ1-1; clone size: many; D gene: -; CDR3 protein: CASTKDKNTEAFF; CDR3 DNA: TGTGCCAGCACCAAAGATAAGAACACTGAAGCTTTCTTT
V gene: TRBV24-1; J gene: TRBJ2-1; clone size: -; D gene: -; CDR3 protein: CATSDGSGPYYNEQFF; CDR3 DNA: TGTGCCACCAGTGACGGCAGCGGACCTTACTACAATGAGCAGTTCTTC
V gene: TRBV5-6; J gene: TRBJ1-1; clone size: -; D gene: -; CDR3 protein: CASSLAASGGTWNTEAFF; CDR3 DNA: TGTGCCAGCAGCTTGGCCGCGTCTGGGGGGACATGGAACACTGAAGCTTTCTTT
V gene: TRBV20-1; J gene: TRBJ2-4; clone size: -; D gene: -; CDR3 protein: CSARRSWGGGKNIQYF; CDR3 DNA: TGCAGTGCTAGAAGGTCCTGGGGCGGAGGGAAAAACATTCAGTACTTC
V gene: TRBV11-3; J gene: TRBJ2-1; clone size: -; D gene: -; CDR3 protein: CASSEQGFRDLDNEQFF; CDR3 DNA: TGTGCCAGCAGCGAACAGGGTTTCCGGGACCTTGACAATGAGCAGTTCTTC
V gene: TRBV5-1; J gene: TRBJ2-3; clone size: many; D gene: TRBD1; CDR3 protein: CASSPQTGAISNTQYF; CDR3 DNA: TGCGCCAGCAGTCCACAAACAGGGGCCATCTCGAATACGCAGTATTTT
V gene: TRBV12-3/TRBV12-4; J gene: TRBJ2-3; clone size: -; D gene: -; CDR3 protein: CASSSAASRADTQYF; CDR3 DNA: TGTGCCAGCAGTTCCGCAGCGAGCCGGGCAGATACGCAGTATTTT
V gene: TRBV7-8; J gene: TRBJ1-6; clone size: -; D gene: TRBD1; CDR3 protein: CASSSRDRAINSPLHF; CDR3 DNA: TGTGCCAGCAGCTCCCGGGACAGGGCAATTAATTCACCCCTCCACTTT
V gene: TRBV3-1; J gene: TRBJ1-5; clone size: few; D gene: -; CDR3 protein: CASSPGPDQPQHF; CDR3 DNA: TGTGCCAGCAGCCCCGGACCGGATCAGCCCCAGCATTTT
V gene: TRBV6-2/TRBV6-3; J gene: TRBJ2-7; clone size: few; D gene: -; CDR3 protein: CASSSAPRYEQYF; CDR3 DNA: TGTGCCAGCAGTTCCGCACCCCGCTACGAGCAGTACTTC
V gene: TRBV27; J gene: TRBJ1-5; clone size: many; D gene: -; CDR3 protein: CASSSSSTQPQHF; CDR3 DNA: TGTGCCAGCAGTTCCAGCAGTACTCAGCCCCAGCATTTT
V gene: TRBV27; J gene: TRBJ2-1; clone size: -; D gene: -; CDR3 protein: CASSFWAEVGNEQFF; CDR3 DNA: TGTGCCAGCAGTTTTTGGGCTGAGGTTGGCAATGAGCAGTTCTTC
V gene: TRBV2; J gene: TRBJ1-1; clone size: few; D gene: -; CDR3 protein: CASRPPVLNTEAFF; CDR3 DNA: TGTGCCAGCAGGCCCCCAGTACTGAACACTGAAGCTTTCTTT
V gene: TRBV6-2/TRBV6-3; J gene: TRBJ2-7; clone size: -; D gene: TRBD1; CDR3 protein: CASKDDRDSSYEQYF; CDR3 DNA: TGTGCCAGCAAGGATGACAGGGACAGCTCCTACGAGCAGTACTTC
V gene: TRBV5-1; J gene: TRBJ1-1; clone size: -; D gene: -; CDR3 protein: CASSPGTFMNTEAFF; CDR3 DNA: TGCGCCAGCAGCCCAGGGACATTTATGAACACTGAAGCTTTCTTT
V gene: TRBV5-8; J gene: TRBJ2-7; clone size: few; D gene: -; CDR3 protein: CASSLPTGSNEQYF; CDR3 DNA: TGTGCCAGCAGCTTGCCTACAGGCTCCAACGAGCAGTACTTC
V gene: TRBV7-6; J gene: TRBJ2-3; clone size: once; D gene: -; CDR3 protein: CASSYPDTATQYF; CDR3 DNA: TGTGCCAGCAGCTACCCCGACACGGCCACGCAGTATTTT
V gene: TRBV25-1; J gene: TRBJ2-5; clone size: -; D gene: TRBD2; CDR3 protein: CASSPAGGIQETQYF; CDR3 DNA: TGTGCCAGCAGTCCCGCGGGGGGGATCCAAGAGACCCAGTACTTC
V gene: TRBV23-1; J gene: TRBJ2-5; clone size: many; D gene: -; CDR3 protein: CASSCNPPQGAQETQYF; CDR3 DNA: TGCGCCAGCAGTTGTAACCCCCCCCAAGGGGCCCAAGAGACCCAGTACTTC
V gene: TRBV7-2; J gene: TRBJ2-5; clone size: few; D gene: TRBD2; CDR3 protein: CASSRSGSLETQYF; CDR3 DNA: TGTGCCAGCAGCCGAAGCGGGAGTCTGGAGACCCAGTACTTC
V gene: TRBV6-1; J gene: TRBJ1-2; clone size: few; D gene: -; CDR3 protein: CASSEWDYGYTF; CDR3 DNA: TGTGCCAGCAGTGAATGGGACTATGGCTACACCTTC
V gene: TRBV6-5; J gene: TRBJ1-2; clone size: few; D gene: TRBD1; CDR3 protein: CASSYSKSPRGNGYTF; CDR3 DNA: TGTGCCAGCAGTTACTCGAAATCCCCCAGGGGGAACGGCTACACCTTC
V gene: TRBV12-3/TRBV12-4; J gene: TRBJ2-3; clone size: few; D gene: TRBD2; CDR3 protein: CASSKGLVIF; CDR3 DNA: TGTGCCAGCAGTAAAGGACTAGTTATTTTT
V gene: TRBV5-6; J gene: TRBJ2-2; clone size: -; D gene: -; CDR3 protein: CASTSPTGELFF; CDR3 DNA: TGTGCCAGCACCTCCCCGACCGGGGAGCTGTTTTTT